This section outlines one TCR beta chain sequence together with its context. These data come from a study of T cell responses to AZD1222 COVID-19 vaccine. Clones were sequenced by immunoSEQ multiplex PCR, and TCRdb holds only the in-frame ones, with some missing. The repertoire holds about 210,000 clones, with roughly 94% as singletons. V was trimmed by 0 bases and J by 2 bases, leaving 7 bases between them. This CDR3 region has 14 residues. CDR1 and CDR2 from the germline V gene are SGHRS and YFSETQ. This chain links TRBV5-1 with TRBJ2-3; D unclear. This clonotype was sampled from an adult who received the MenACWY meningococcal vaccine as a control. The source was peripheral blood, collected 28 days after the second dose of the MenACWY control vaccine. CDR3 region: CASSLASATDTQYF. In DNA form, the CDR3 reads TGCGCCAGCAGCTTGGCCAGCGCCACAGATACGCAGTATTTT.